This T cell receptor beta chain appears in the sequencing data of a study of graft-versus-host responses after intestinal transplantation. Study summary: Following induction with anti-thymocyte globulin, all recipients were given tacrolimus and steroids for about three years. Points from the study as a whole: There were GvH clones found in recipient marrow, and some of them appeared first in ileum or blood.

Germline V gene sequence: CDR1 MGHRA, CDR2 YSYEKL. The CDR3 spans 15 residues. V lost 5 bases and J lost 0, with 8 bases in between. The authors combined 200,000 CFSE-labeled responder cells with 200,000 irradiated, violet-dye-labeled stimulator cells in plates. Libraries were prepared by immunoSEQ multiplex PCR; TCRdb keeps only in-frame clonotypes and omits some of them. This sample has a few thousand clones, with 40% to 50% found just once. This clone qualifies as large. The TCR was taken from a human patient who was an organ donor for intestinal transplantation. The V gene is TRBV4-1, the J gene TRBJ2-6; maybe TRBD1 (6 bases). The sample consisted of alloreactive CD8+ T cells from a mixed lymphocyte reaction culture, taken before transplantation. Specified subset: CFSE-low proliferating T cells sorted from approximately 6-day pre-transplant mixed lymphocyte reaction (GvH or HvG direction). CDR3 protein: CASSYRDSGANVLTF. In DNA, the CDR3 is TGCGCCAGCAGCTACAGGGACTCTGGGGCCAACGTCCTGACTTTC.